The clone carrying this TCR beta chain was seen more than once but under ten times. Its target is not known. This sample was taken from a study of cytotoxic CD8 clonotypes in ibrutinib-treated CLL. About the research overall: Mean yields were about 280,000 productive templates and 94,082 productive rearrangements per sample.

CDR1 is SGHRS, CDR2 YFSETQ, per germline. Trimming shortened V by 4 bases and J by 6 bases, and 20 bases separated the two germline ends. The CDR3 sequence is 15 residues long. Targeted sequencing depth ranged from 1 in 200,000 to 1 in 1 million T cells. Clones were read by immunoSEQ multiplex PCR, and TCRdb kept only the in-frame ones, dropping some. The sample carries roughly 50,000 clones, roughly 63% recorded once. Findings and limits, study-wide: With treatment, public clonotypes, which were uncommon, either contracted or remained stable.

The J gene is TRBJ2-7, the V gene TRBV5-1; TRBD1 or TRBD2 may be the D gene (6 bases each). The TCR comes from a human donor with chronic lymphocytic leukemia. The material sequenced was PBMCs, taken after 24 months of ibrutinib treatment. In DNA form, the CDR3 reads TGCGCCAGCAGCCCGAATCGTTTGGGGGGCGGCGAGCAGTACTTC. Protein: CASSPNRLGGGEQYF. Based on the CDR3 plus reference TRBV5-1 and TRBJ2-7, the full variable domain is KAGVTQTPRYLIKTRGQQVTLSCSPISGHRSVSWYQQTPGQGLQFLFEYFSETQRNKGNFPGRFSGRQFSNSRSEMNVSTLELGDSALYLCASSPNRLGGGEQYFGPGTRLTVT.